Listed below are T cell receptor beta chains from one sample, sequenced in a study of cytomegalovirus exposure and HLA in healthy donors. This table comes from immunoSEQ multiplex PCR, and its TCRdb copy is limited to in-frame clones, with some not included. Of tens of thousands of clones listed, 81% are singletons. The sample taken for sequencing was PBMCs. The receptors stem from a woman aged 40 to 50 in good health and CMV-seronegative. Each CDR3 is given without its conserved first and last residue. The order of the fields is D gene, V gene, J gene, CDR3 length, CDR3 protein. The D gene is left open where the match is weak.

D gene: TRBD1; V gene: TRBV5-6; J gene: TRBJ2-1; CDR3 length: 15; CDR3 protein: ASSWTIGTGGYNEQF
D gene: TRBD2; V gene: TRBV5-8; J gene: TRBJ2-3; CDR3 length: 13; CDR3 protein: ATPPTGGGTDTQY
D gene: TRBD1; V gene: TRBV15; J gene: TRBJ1-2; CDR3 length: 13; CDR3 protein: ATSRRQGLNYGYT
D gene: .; V gene: TRBV5-4; J gene: TRBJ1-1; CDR3 length: 15; CDR3 protein: ASSPGGYLNQGTEAF
D gene: TRBD1; V gene: TRBV9; J gene: TRBJ2-2; CDR3 length: 13; CDR3 protein: ASSGGQGRTGELF
D gene: TRBD2; V gene: TRBV7-6; J gene: TRBJ2-1; CDR3 length: 14; CDR3 protein: ASSLSGGSSYNEQF
D gene: TRBD1; V gene: TRBV6-6; J gene: TRBJ1-4; CDR3 length: 12; CDR3 protein: ASSLGTANEKLF
D gene: .; V gene: TRBV7-2; J gene: TRBJ2-5; CDR3 length: 13; CDR3 protein: ASSPRTAYQETQY
D gene: TRBD1; V gene: TRBV14; J gene: TRBJ1-6; CDR3 length: 13; CDR3 protein: ASSSWTGYNSPLH
D gene: .; V gene: TRBV7-9; J gene: TRBJ1-1; CDR3 length: 12; CDR3 protein: ASSRGDGDTEAF
D gene: TRBD1; V gene: TRBV2; J gene: TRBJ1-2; CDR3 length: 11; CDR3 protein: ASSLGQDYGYT
D gene: TRBD1; V gene: TRBV7-9; J gene: TRBJ1-1; CDR3 length: 11; CDR3 protein: ASRQGRDTEAF
D gene: TRBD2; V gene: TRBV4-3; J gene: TRBJ2-1; CDR3 length: 13; CDR3 protein: ASSLMRGGKYEQF
D gene: TRBD1; V gene: TRBV13; J gene: TRBJ1-6; CDR3 length: 13; CDR3 protein: ASSSRQGGNSPLH
D gene: .; V gene: TRBV7-8; J gene: TRBJ2-3; CDR3 length: 13; CDR3 protein: ASSQKRVSTDTQY
D gene: TRBD2; V gene: TRBV27; J gene: .; CDR3 length: 12; CDR3 protein: ASSGRGGTYEQY
D gene: .; V gene: TRBV18; J gene: TRBJ2-7; CDR3 length: 12; CDR3 protein: ASSPGLTSYEQY
D gene: .; V gene: TRBV7-2; J gene: TRBJ2-6; CDR3 length: 13; CDR3 protein: ASSLGGSGANVLT
D gene: .; V gene: TRBV7-6; J gene: TRBJ2-6; CDR3 length: 12; CDR3 protein: ASSSGVGANVLT
D gene: .; V gene: TRBV2; J gene: TRBJ2-5; CDR3 length: 9; CDR3 protein: ASSNRDNQY
D gene: TRBD1; V gene: TRBV4-3; J gene: TRBJ2-7; CDR3 length: 13; CDR3 protein: ASSHQDRGGYEQY
D gene: .; V gene: TRBV5-6; J gene: TRBJ1-6; CDR3 length: 13; CDR3 protein: ASSLGGPTIFTLH
D gene: .; V gene: TRBV9; J gene: TRBJ2-2; CDR3 length: 13; CDR3 protein: ASSVASQGAGELF
D gene: TRBD1; V gene: TRBV7-9; J gene: TRBJ2-3; CDR3 length: 15; CDR3 protein: ASSLARGRGFGDTQY
D gene: .; V gene: TRBV7-2; J gene: TRBJ1-1; CDR3 length: 13; CDR3 protein: ASSLGRGITYEAF
D gene: .; V gene: TRBV6-5; J gene: TRBJ1-6; CDR3 length: 12; CDR3 protein: ASTARGTNSPLH
D gene: .; V gene: TRBV5-1; J gene: TRBJ2-5; CDR3 length: 12; CDR3 protein: ASSIRTIQETQY
D gene: TRBD1; V gene: TRBV18; J gene: TRBJ2-7; CDR3 length: 13; CDR3 protein: ASSPRTGGSYEQY
D gene: TRBD2; V gene: TRBV7-9; J gene: TRBJ2-5; CDR3 length: 13; CDR3 protein: ASSPTSTGGETQY
D gene: .; V gene: TRBV4-3; J gene: TRBJ2-2; CDR3 length: 13; CDR3 protein: ASRLSTTNTGELF
D gene: .; V gene: TRBV6-5; J gene: TRBJ2-2; CDR3 length: 11; CDR3 protein: ASSREVAGELF
D gene: TRBD2; V gene: TRBV29-1; J gene: TRBJ2-1; CDR3 length: 12; CDR3 protein: SAGTSGGYNEQF
D gene: TRBD1; V gene: TRBV6-1; J gene: TRBJ1-1; CDR3 length: 13; CDR3 protein: ASSEARRGLTEAF
D gene: .; V gene: TRBV5-5; J gene: TRBJ1-5; CDR3 length: 10; CDR3 protein: ASSFRDQPQH
D gene: .; V gene: TRBV5-5; J gene: TRBJ2-1; CDR3 length: 11; CDR3 protein: ASSLARTVFGI
D gene: .; V gene: TRBV2; J gene: TRBJ1-2; CDR3 length: 14; CDR3 protein: ASSEEVGGWVYGYT
D gene: .; V gene: TRBV28; J gene: TRBJ1-1; CDR3 length: 14; CDR3 protein: ASSPPDRPGGTEAF
D gene: .; V gene: TRBV11-2; J gene: TRBJ1-2; CDR3 length: 11; CDR3 protein: ASSRETASGYT
D gene: .; V gene: TRBV7-3; J gene: TRBJ2-2; CDR3 length: 15; CDR3 protein: ASSEVGVREDTGELF
D gene: .; V gene: TRBV4-3; J gene: TRBJ1-2; CDR3 length: 12; CDR3 protein: ASSQDFADYGYT
D gene: .; V gene: TRBV7-2; J gene: TRBJ1-4; CDR3 length: 13; CDR3 protein: ASSLEQRSNEKLF
D gene: TRBD1; V gene: TRBV6-1; J gene: TRBJ2-7; CDR3 length: 11; CDR3 protein: ASSPGQRYEQY
D gene: .; V gene: TRBV13; J gene: TRBJ1-1; CDR3 length: 12; CDR3 protein: ASSTGTPHTEAF